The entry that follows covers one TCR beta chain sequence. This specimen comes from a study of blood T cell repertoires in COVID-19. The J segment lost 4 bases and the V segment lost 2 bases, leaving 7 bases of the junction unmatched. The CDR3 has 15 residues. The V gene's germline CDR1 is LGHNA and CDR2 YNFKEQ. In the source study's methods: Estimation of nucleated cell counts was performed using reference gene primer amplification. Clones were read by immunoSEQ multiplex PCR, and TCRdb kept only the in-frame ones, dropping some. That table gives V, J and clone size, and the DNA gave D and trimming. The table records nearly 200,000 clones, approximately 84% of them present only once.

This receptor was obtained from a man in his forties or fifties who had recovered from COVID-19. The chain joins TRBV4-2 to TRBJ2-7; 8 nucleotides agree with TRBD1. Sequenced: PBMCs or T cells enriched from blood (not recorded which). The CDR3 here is CASSQNRGISYEQYF. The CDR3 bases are TGTGCCAGCAGCCAAAACAGGGGGATAAGTTACGAGCAGTACTTC.